The present TCR beta chain was sequenced within a study of cytomegalovirus exposure and HLA in healthy donors. PCR was performed using 60 Vbeta and 13 Jbeta primers. Method: immunoSEQ multiplex PCR; TCRdb's copy keeps in-frame clones and lacks some. The sample lists approximately 130,000 clones, around 80% occurring once. This clone has only a few counts. Deletions cut 5 bases from V and 4 bases from J, with 17 bases between. CDR3 length: 15 amino acids. CDR1 and CDR2 from the germline V gene are SGHTA and FQGTGA. This receptor was identified in a female donor in good health and CMV-seropositive. The source material was PBMCs. The V gene is TRBV7-3, the J gene TRBJ1-2; tentative D call: TRBD1 (6 bases). The CDR3 nucleotides are TGTGCCAGCAGCCAAGGGACAAATAATCCCTATGGCTACACCTTC. This gives the protein CASSQGTNNPYGYTF.